One T cell receptor beta chain is described in this entry. The CDR3 loop spans 14 amino acids. The germline CDR1 and CDR2 sequences are LNHDA and SQIVND (reference sequence). The J segment lost 4 bases and the V segment lost 7 bases, leaving 5 bases of the junction unmatched. This sample is drawn from a study of blood T cell repertoires in COVID-19. Authors' data handling: Quantification of nucleated cells was approximated via reference gene primer amplification. The method was immunoSEQ multiplex PCR; TCRdb's version includes in-frame clones alone and lacks a portion of them. V and J calls and clone size are copied from that table; D and trimming were computed from the DNA. The top ten clones hold about 2.1% of a sample with around 110,000 clones, roughly 85% of them seen once.

The clonotype originates from a man aged 25 to 45 with acute or convalescent COVID-19. The chain joins TRBV19 to TRBJ2-1, with 9 bases matching TRBD2. The specimen was peripheral blood. The CDR3, as DNA: TGTGCCAGTACCCGGACTAGCGCGTACAATGAGCAGTTCTTC. Residues: CASTRTSAYNEQFF.